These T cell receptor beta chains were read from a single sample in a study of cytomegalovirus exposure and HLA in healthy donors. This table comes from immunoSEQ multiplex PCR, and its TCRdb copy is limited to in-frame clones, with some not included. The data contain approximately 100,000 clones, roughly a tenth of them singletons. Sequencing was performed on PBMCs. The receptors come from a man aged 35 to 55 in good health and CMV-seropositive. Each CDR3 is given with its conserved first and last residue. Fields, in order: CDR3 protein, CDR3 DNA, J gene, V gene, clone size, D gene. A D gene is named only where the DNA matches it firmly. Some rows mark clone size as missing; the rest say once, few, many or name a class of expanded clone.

CDR3: CASSLGGVGANVLTF
DNA: TGTGCCAGCAGTTTGGGCGGGGTTGGGGCCAACGTCCTGACTTTC
J: TRBJ2-6
V: TRBV27
size: NA
D: NA

CDR3: CASGGQANTEAFF
DNA: TGTGCCAGCGGCGGACAGGCGAACACTGAAGCTTTCTTT
J: TRBJ1-1
V: TRBV2
size: few
D: TRBD1

CDR3: CASSYNPTGGIYSNQPQHF
DNA: TGTGCCAGCAGCTACAATCCGACAGGGGGCATTTATAGCAATCAGCCCCAGCATTTT
J: TRBJ1-5
V: TRBV5-7
size: few
D: TRBD1

CDR3: CASSRTSGGETQYF
DNA: TGTGCCAGCAGTAGGACTAGCGGGGGAGAGACCCAGTACTTC
J: TRBJ2-5
V: TRBV2
size: few
D: TRBD2

CDR3: CASSGTVETQYF
DNA: TGTGCCAGCAGTGGGACAGTAGAGACCCAGTACTTC
J: TRBJ2-5
V: TRBV2
size: NA
D: NA

CDR3: CASSGGQILYNEQFF
DNA: TGCGCCAGCAGCGGGGGCCAGATACTATACAATGAGCAGTTCTTC
J: TRBJ2-1
V: TRBV5-1
size: few
D: NA

CDR3: CASSVREGPYNEQFF
DNA: TGTGCCAGCAGCGTACGGGAGGGCCCCTACAATGAGCAGTTCTTC
J: TRBJ2-1
V: TRBV7-3
size: NA
D: TRBD2

CDR3: CAWSLTTGHEQYF
DNA: TGTGCCTGGAGTTTGACAACTGGGCACGAGCAGTACTTC
J: TRBJ2-7
V: TRBV30
size: few
D: NA

CDR3: CASSETENYGYTF
DNA: TGTGCCAGCAGTGAAACTGAAAATTATGGCTACACCTTC
J: TRBJ1-2
V: TRBV2
size: NA
D: NA

CDR3: CASSLVSGYEQYF
DNA: TGTGCCAGCAGCCTGGTGTCAGGGTACGAGCAGTACTTC
J: TRBJ2-7
V: TRBV5-6
size: few
D: NA

CDR3: CASSPRGNQPQHF
DNA: TGTGCCAGCAGTCCGCGGGGCAATCAGCCCCAGCATTTT
J: TRBJ1-5
V: TRBV27
size: NA
D: NA

CDR3: CASGPRQAEQFF
DNA: TGCGCCAGCGGGCCACGACAAGCAGAGCAGTTCTTC
J: TRBJ2-1
V: TRBV10-2
size: few
D: NA

CDR3: CASSHGPTTSGRRTGELFF
DNA: TGCGCCAGCAGCCACGGGCCCACAACTAGCGGGAGACGAACCGGGGAGCTGTTTTTT
J: TRBJ2-2
V: TRBV4-1
size: NA
D: TRBD2

CDR3: CASSSPPEEQFF
DNA: TGTGCCAGCAGCTCCCCCCCAGAAGAGCAGTTCTTC
J: TRBJ2-1
V: TRBV13
size: few
D: NA

CDR3: CSVVQGLKETQYF
DNA: TGCAGCGTTGTCCAGGGGCTCAAAGAGACCCAGTACTTC
J: TRBJ2-5
V: TRBV29-1
size: few
D: NA

CDR3: CASHQAGRSFGYTF
DNA: TGTGCCAGTCATCAAGCGGGCAGGTCTTTTGGCTACACCTTC
J: TRBJ1-2
V: TRBV14
size: few
D: NA

CDR3: CASSQQGVSGYTF
DNA: TGTGCCAGCAGTCAACAGGGAGTAAGCGGCTACACCTTC
J: TRBJ1-2
V: TRBV27
size: NA
D: NA

CDR3: CASSHWRYLAGAYNEQFF
DNA: TGCGCCAGCAGCCATTGGAGGTACCTAGCGGGAGCCTACAATGAGCAGTTCTTC
J: TRBJ2-1
V: TRBV4-1
size: NA
D: TRBD2

CDR3: CASSPKDTGELFF
DNA: TGCGCCAGCAGCCCTAAAGACACCGGGGAGCTGTTTTTT
J: TRBJ2-2
V: TRBV4-1
size: few
D: NA

CDR3: CASSQDNSGNTIYF
DNA: TGCGCCAGCAGCCAAGACAACTCTGGAAACACCATATATTTT
J: TRBJ1-3
V: TRBV4-3
size: NA
D: NA